The present entry profiles one T cell receptor beta chain with its context. Its antigen is still unknown. There are no base qualities to consult, and no much larger clone falls within one base. TCRbeta CDR3 regions were amplified from genomic DNA using the immunoSEQ Assay, a bias-controlled multiplex PCR. Concerning the study's data processing: Nucleated cell counts per sample were estimated from amplification of reference gene primers within the assay. Sequence reads were collapsed and filtered to measure the absolute abundance of every unique TCRbeta CDR3 rearrangement. For each sample, productive Simpson clonality was calculated as the square root of Simpson's diversity index across productive rearrangements. TCRdb re-hosts the immuneACCESS table, in-frame sequences only. Its copies lack some clones; in the studies checked, an unresolved V gene accounts for under half of them, and the cause for the rest is not known. The V and J calls and clone size come from that table; D and trimming were worked out from the DNA. Here the sample has roughly 250,000 clones; around 81% occur a single time. About 4.2% of the sample rests with the top ten.

This sample is drawn from a study of blood T cell repertoires in COVID-19 (TCRdb year 2020). Regarding the study in general: Collaborator samples came from the United States, Italy and Spain and covered acute and convalescent phases of COVID-19. The prospective study material was composed of cDNA or gDNA derived from T cells, B-cell-depleted T cells, or PBMCs. Nearly every sample came with metadata listing a de-identified subject ID, COVID-19 status, age in years and sex. The repertoires were released in a freely available public database intended as a resource for research on the immune response to SARS-CoV-2. Samples were obtained from the ongoing ImmuneRACE study (first 160 participants) and from roughly 1,300 subjects provided by 6 global collaborators. Where HLA class I and class II types were available, the types were taken from metadata supplied by the sample provider, not from assay-based typing. Deeply sampled blood TCRbeta repertoires from subjects exposed to, actively infected with, or recovered from COVID-19 were included in the dataset.

Whole blood was collected in K2EDTA tubes by collaborating institutions according to the institutions' own protocols. Collaborator samples were shipped for TCRbeta analysis as frozen whole blood, isolated PBMCs, or DNA extracted from either sample type. Including the terminal cysteine and phenylalanine, the CDR3 comprises 11 residues. Left in the record is the CDR3 DNA by itself, 33 bases read in frame from the first base. Deletion took 1 base off V and 11 bases off J, with a span of 8 bases between the germline ends. Results the study describes overall, beyond this receptor: The amount of clinical and demographic metadata varied by source and participant and was provided uncurated.

Sequenced sample: peripheral blood. The chain links TRBV12-3 or TRBV12-4 with TRBJ1-1, with TRBD1 perhaps the D gene, on 5 matching bases. The receptor's source is a man aged 45-60 years with active or convalescent COVID-19. The nucleotides read TGTGCCAGCAGTTTAGGAAAGGGGGCTTTCTTT. Translated, it gives CASSLGKGAFF.